This T cell receptor (beta chain) was found in a study of cytomegalovirus exposure and HLA in healthy donors. Overall study context: The roughly 120 million unique TCR beta sequences, from 150 million to 200 million T cells, were found by an earlier analysis.

Losses at the gene ends were 5 bases for V and 2 bases for J; bases not matched to a gene: 9. The CDR3 is made up of 17 amino acids. Per germline, CDR1 SGDLS and CDR2 YYNGEE. With 60 Vbeta and 13 Jbeta primers, the PCR was carried out. Sequencing was performed with immunoSEQ multiplex PCR; in TCRdb, only in-frame clones are kept and a portion is missing. The profile shows 120,000 or so clones, around three quarters of them singletons. Study observations and caveats: Among CMV-associated TCR beta chains, most appeared HLA-restricted in a later analysis. As a later analysis showed, a missense DCLRE1C variant was linked to trimming of TCR beta V- and J-genes.

With respect to this clone: Its antigen is unknown.

The sequenced sample consisted of PBMCs. The sequence was collected from a female donor in good health and CMV-seronegative. The genes are TRBV9 and TRBJ2-3; TRBD2 agrees at 12 bases. For the CDR3, the DNA is TGTGCCAGCAGTCACACGACTAGCGGGGGAAACACAGATACGCAGTATTTT. This translates into CASSHTTSGGNTDTQYF.